This entry lists 10 T cell receptor beta chains sequenced from one sample in a study of T cell changes during pregnancy in multiple sclerosis. The protocol was immunoSEQ multiplex PCR, while the TCRdb copy is restricted to in-frame clones and leaves out a portion. Counted here are fewer than 40,000 clones, less than 95% occurring once; the ten biggest clones make up approximately 13%. The sample consisted of CD8+ T cells from peripheral blood mononuclear cells, taken in the first trimester of pregnancy. The receptors were sampled from a female donor with multiple sclerosis, enrolled in a pregnancy study.

The rearrangement links TRBV27 to TRBJ2-3; unclear D gene. CDR3 length: 13 amino acids. Trimming removed 1 base from V and 6 bases from J, with 8 bases in between. CDR1 and CDR2 (germline): MNHEY, SMNVEV (reference sequence). In DNA form, the CDR3 reads TGTGCCAGCAGTTTATGGCCCACGGATACGCAGTATTTT. Translating it yields CASSLWPTDTQYF.

The rearrangement joins TRBV25-1 to TRBJ2-3; TRBD2 agrees at 13 bases. V lost 11 bases and J lost 5; bases outside the gene matches: 10. This CDR3 is built from 15 residues. Germline lookup yields CDR1 MGHDK and CDR2 SYGVNS. CDR3 nucleotide sequence: TGTGCCCCCCTTCGACTAGCGGGAGGTTTAGATACGCAGTATTTT. Translated: CAPLRLAGGLDTQYF.

This clone was found once. The chain couples TRBV5-1 to TRBJ2-7; 11 nucleotides line up with TRBD2. Germline V gene data show CDR1 as SGHRS and CDR2 as YFSETQ. V lost 0 bases to trimming and J lost 7 bases; unmatched junction nucleotides: 9. This CDR3 is built from 16 residues. CDR3: CASSLGAGTSGDEQYF. The CDR3 DNA sequence: TGCGCCAGCAGCTTGGGGGCCGGGACTAGCGGCGATGAGCAGTACTTC.

J is TRBJ2-7 and V is TRBV7-2, with D maybe TRBD1 (6 bases). Germline CDR1 and CDR2: SGHTA and FQGNSA. CDR3 size: 15 residues. The V end lost 1 base, the J end lost 3 bases, and 13 bases lay between the germline ends. The CDR3 DNA reads as TGTGCCAGCAGCTTAGTGGGGCAGGGGAACTACGAGCAGTACTTC. This codes for CASSLVGQGNYEQYF.

The genes are TRBV7-9 and TRBJ2-7, with 8 bases aligning to TRBD1. The CDR3 loop spans 15 amino acids. Germline assignment: CDR1 SEHNR and CDR2 FQNEAQ (reference sequence). The junction had 5 bases not matched to a gene; V was cut back by 1 base and J by 3 bases. The CDR3 DNA reads TGTGCCAGCAGCTTAGTGACAGGGGAGGTCTACGAGCAGTACTTC. Its translation is CASSLVTGEVYEQYF.

The rearrangement links TRBV30 to TRBJ2-7; D gene uncertain. CDR1 GTSNPN and CDR2 SVGIG come from the germline V gene (reference sequence). V gave up 1 base and J gave up 0 bases, with 10 bases separating them. CDR3 size: 14 residues. CDR3 nucleotide sequence: TGTGCCTGGAGTGCCCCACTGAGCTCCTACGAGCAGTACTTC. The encoded protein is CAWSAPLSSYEQYF.

V gene TRBV15 combines with J gene TRBJ2-2; D may be TRBD1 (6 bases). V was trimmed by 9 bases and J by 0 bases, leaving 11 bases between them. The CDR3 is 14 amino acids. Germline V gene sequence: CDR1 LNHNV, CDR2 YYDKDF (reference sequence). The CDR3 DNA reads as TGTGCCACGTCCGGGACATCGAACACCGGGGAGCTGTTTTTT. The encoded protein is CATSGTSNTGELFF.

CDR3 region: CASSQLRGSNEQFF. The CDR3 nucleotides read TGTGCCAGCAGTCAACTCAGGGGTTCCAATGAGCAGTTCTTC. The chain employs TRBV27 and TRBJ2-1; D might be TRBD1 (6 bases). The V and J ends lost 5 bases and 6 bases respectively, with 14 bases between them. The CDR3 totals 14 residues. CDR1 is MNHEY and CDR2 is SMNVEV in the germline V gene (reference sequence).

The V and J genes are TRBV2 and TRBJ1-2; possibly TRBD1 for D (6 bases). The V end lost 5 bases, the J end lost 6 bases, and 13 bases lay between the germline ends. Germline V gene sequence: CDR1 SNHLY, CDR2 FYNNEI. This CDR3 spans 13 amino acids. The CDR3 nucleotides read TGTGCCAGCAGTACTAGGGGGGGCGATGGCTACACCTTC. Its translation is CASSTRGGDGYTF. Combining the CDR3 with reference TRBV2 and TRBJ1-2 gives the whole variable domain EPEVTQTPSHQVTQMGQEVILRCVPISNHLYFYWYRQILGQKVEFLVSFYNNEISEKSEIFDDQFSVERPDGSNFTLKIRSTKLEDSAMYFCASSTRGGDGYTFGSGTRLTVV.

This rearrangement joins TRBV15 to TRBJ2-1; tentative D call: TRBD1 (6 bases). Trimming took 0 bases from V and 2 from J, leaving 14 bases between them. Looked up from germline, CDR1 is LNHNV and CDR2 is YYDKDF (reference sequence). The CDR3 runs to 17 residues. As DNA, the CDR3 is TGTGCCACCAGCAGAGATCGGACAGAGGGGCCCTACAATGAGCAGTTCTTC. Encoded protein: CATSRDRTEGPYNEQFF.